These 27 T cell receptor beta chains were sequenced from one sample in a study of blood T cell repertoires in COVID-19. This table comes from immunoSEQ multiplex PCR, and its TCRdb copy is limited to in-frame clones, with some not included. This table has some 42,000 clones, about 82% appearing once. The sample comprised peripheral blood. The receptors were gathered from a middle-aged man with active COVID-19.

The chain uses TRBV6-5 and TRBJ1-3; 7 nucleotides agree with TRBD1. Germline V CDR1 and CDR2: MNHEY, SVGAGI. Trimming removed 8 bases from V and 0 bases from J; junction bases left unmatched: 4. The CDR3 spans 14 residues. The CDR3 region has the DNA TGTGCCAGCTTTGACAGGGCCTCTGGAAACACCATATATTTT. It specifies CASFDRASGNTIYF.

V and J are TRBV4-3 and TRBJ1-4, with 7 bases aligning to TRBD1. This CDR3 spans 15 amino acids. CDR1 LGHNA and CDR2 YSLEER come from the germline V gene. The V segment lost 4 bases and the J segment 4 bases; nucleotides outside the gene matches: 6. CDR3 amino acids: CASSPGQGDNEKLFF. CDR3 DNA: TGCGCCAGCAGCCCCGGGCAGGGGGATAATGAAAAACTGTTTTTT.

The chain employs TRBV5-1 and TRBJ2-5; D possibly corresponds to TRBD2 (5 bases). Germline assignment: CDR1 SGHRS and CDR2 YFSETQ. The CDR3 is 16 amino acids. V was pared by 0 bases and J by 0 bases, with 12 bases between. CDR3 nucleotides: TGCGCCAGCAGCTTGGCGCCCCGGGGATACCAAGAGACCCAGTACTTC. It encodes CASSLAPRGYQETQYF.

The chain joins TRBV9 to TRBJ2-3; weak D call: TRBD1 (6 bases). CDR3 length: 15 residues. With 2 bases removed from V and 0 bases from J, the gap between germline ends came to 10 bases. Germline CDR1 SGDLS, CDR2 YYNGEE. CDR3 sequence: CASSVSTGSTDTQYF. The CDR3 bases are TGTGCCAGCAGCGTCTCGACAGGTAGCACAGATACGCAGTATTTT.

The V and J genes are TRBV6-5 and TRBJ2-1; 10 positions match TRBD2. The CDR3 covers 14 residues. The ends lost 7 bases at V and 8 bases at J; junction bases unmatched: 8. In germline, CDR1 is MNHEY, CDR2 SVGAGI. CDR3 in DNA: TGTGCCAGCACCAGAGCGGGGGGGCCCCATGAGCAGTTCTTC. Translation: CASTRAGGPHEQFF.

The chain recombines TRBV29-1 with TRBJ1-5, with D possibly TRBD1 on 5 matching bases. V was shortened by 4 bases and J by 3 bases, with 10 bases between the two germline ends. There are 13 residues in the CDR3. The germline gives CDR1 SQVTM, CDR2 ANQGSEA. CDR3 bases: TGCAGCGTTGCCGACAGTTACAATCAGCCCCAGCATTTT. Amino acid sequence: CSVADSYNQPQHF.

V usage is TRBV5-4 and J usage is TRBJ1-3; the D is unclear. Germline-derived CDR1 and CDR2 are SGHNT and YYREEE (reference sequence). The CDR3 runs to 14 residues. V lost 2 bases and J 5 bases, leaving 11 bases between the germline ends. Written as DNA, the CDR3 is TGTGCCAGCAGCTTCGGACGGGAGAGAAACACCATATATTTT. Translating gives CASSFGRERNTIYF.

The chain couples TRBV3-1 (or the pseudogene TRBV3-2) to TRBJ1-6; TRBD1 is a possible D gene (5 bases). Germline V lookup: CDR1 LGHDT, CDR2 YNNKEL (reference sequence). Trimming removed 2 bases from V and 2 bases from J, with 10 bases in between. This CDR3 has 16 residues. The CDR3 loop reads CASSQSLDTYNSPLHF. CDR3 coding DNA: TGTGCCAGCAGCCAATCATTGGACACCTATAATTCACCCCTCCACTTT.

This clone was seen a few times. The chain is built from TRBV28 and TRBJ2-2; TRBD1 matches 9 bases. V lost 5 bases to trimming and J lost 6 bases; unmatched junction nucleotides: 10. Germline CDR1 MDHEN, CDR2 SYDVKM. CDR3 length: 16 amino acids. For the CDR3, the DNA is TGTGCCAGCAGTACCCGGGACAGGGCTTTGTCCGGGGAGCTGTTTTTT. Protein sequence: CASSTRDRALSGELFF.

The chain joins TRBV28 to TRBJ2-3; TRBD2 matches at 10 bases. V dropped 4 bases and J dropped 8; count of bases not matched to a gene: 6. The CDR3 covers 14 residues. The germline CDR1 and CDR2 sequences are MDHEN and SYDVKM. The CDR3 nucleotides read TGTGCCAGCAGTTCCTCTAGCGGGAGTGCTACGCAGTATTTT. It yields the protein CASSSSSGSATQYF.

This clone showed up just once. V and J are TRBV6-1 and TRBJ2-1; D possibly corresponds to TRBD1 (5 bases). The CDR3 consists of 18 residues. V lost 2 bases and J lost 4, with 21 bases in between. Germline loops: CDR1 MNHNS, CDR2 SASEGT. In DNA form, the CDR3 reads TGTGCCAGCAGTGAATCGGTAGTCAGGACAAAGGGTTACAATGAGCAGTTCTTC. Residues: CASSESVVRTKGYNEQFF.

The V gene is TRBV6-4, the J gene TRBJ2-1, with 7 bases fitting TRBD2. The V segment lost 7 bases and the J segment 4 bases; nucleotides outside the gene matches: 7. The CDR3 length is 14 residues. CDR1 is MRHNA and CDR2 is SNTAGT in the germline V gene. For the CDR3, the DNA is TGTGCCAGCATCGGGCTAGCGGTGTACAATGAGCAGTTCTTC. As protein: CASIGLAVYNEQFF.

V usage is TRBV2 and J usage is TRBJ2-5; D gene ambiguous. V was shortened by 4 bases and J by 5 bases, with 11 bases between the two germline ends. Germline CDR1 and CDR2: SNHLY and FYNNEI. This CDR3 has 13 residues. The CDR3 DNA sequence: TGTGCCAGCAGTGGTGTCTCCCGGGAGACCCAGTACTTC. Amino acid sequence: CASSGVSRETQYF. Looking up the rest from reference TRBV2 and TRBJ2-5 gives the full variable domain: EPEVTQTPSHQVTQMGQEVILRCVPISNHLYFYWYRQILGQKVEFLVSFYNNEISEKSEIFDDQFSVERPDGSNFTLKIRSTKLEDSAMYFCASSGVSRETQYFGPGTRLLVL.

CDR3 sequence (DNA): TGTGCCAGCAGCCAAGGAGGGTTCGGTCAGCCCCAGCATTTT. It specifies CASSQGGFGQPQHF. The chain employs TRBV3-1 (or the pseudogene TRBV3-2) and TRBJ1-5; unclear D gene. With 1 base removed from V and 6 bases from J, the gap between germline ends came to 10 bases. The germline CDR1 and CDR2 sequences are LGHDT and YNNKEL (reference sequence). The CDR3 covers 14 residues.

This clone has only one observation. Written as DNA, the CDR3 is TGTGCCAGCAGCCAAGGATACACCTCGTTAATCTCTGGAAACACCATATATTTT. This gives the protein CASSQGYTSLISGNTIYF. This rearrangement joins TRBV3-1 (or the pseudogene TRBV3-2) to TRBJ1-3; the D is unclear. This CDR3 spans 18 amino acids. V was trimmed by 1 base and J by 0 bases, leaving 16 bases between them. In germline, CDR1 is LGHDT, CDR2 YNNKEL (reference sequence).

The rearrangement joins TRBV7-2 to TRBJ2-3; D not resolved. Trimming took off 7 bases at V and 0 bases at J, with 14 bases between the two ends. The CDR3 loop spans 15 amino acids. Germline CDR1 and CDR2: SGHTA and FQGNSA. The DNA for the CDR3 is TGTGCCAGCACCCTCACAATAAAGAGCACAGATACGCAGTATTTT. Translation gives CASTLTIKSTDTQYF.

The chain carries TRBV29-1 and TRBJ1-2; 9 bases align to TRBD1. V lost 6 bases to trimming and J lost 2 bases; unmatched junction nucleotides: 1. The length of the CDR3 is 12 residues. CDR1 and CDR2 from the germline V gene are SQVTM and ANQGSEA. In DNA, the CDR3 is TGCAGCGTAGGACAGGGGAACTATGGCTACACCTTC. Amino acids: CSVGQGNYGYTF.

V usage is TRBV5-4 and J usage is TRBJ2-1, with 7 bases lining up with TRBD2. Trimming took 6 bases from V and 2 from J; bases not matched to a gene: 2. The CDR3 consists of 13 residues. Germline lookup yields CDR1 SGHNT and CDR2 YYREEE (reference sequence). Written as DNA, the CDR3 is TGTGCCAGCACGGGGGGACCCTACAATGAGCAGTTCTTC. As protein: CASTGGPYNEQFF.

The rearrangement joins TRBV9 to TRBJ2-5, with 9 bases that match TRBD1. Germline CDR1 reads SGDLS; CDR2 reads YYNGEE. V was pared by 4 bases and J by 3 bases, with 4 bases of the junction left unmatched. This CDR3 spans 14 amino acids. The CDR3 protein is CASSPWDREETQYF. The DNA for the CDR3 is TGTGCCAGCAGCCCATGGGACAGGGAAGAGACCCAGTACTTC. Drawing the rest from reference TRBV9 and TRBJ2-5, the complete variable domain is DSGVTQTPKHLITATGQRVTLRCSPRSGDLSVYWYQQSLDQGLQFLIQYYNGEERAKGNILERFSAQQFPDLHSELNLSSLELGDSALYFCASSPWDREETQYFGPGTRLLVL.

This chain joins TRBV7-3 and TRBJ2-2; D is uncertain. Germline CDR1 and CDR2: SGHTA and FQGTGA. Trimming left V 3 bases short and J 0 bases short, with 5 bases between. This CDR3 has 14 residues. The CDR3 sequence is CASSFSANTGELFF. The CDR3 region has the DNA TGTGCCAGCAGCTTCAGTGCGAACACCGGGGAGCTGTTTTTT. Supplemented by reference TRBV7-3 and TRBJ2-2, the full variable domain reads GAGVSQTPSNKVTEKGKYVELRCDPISGHTALYWYRQSLGQGPEFLIYFQGTGAADDSGLPNDRFFAVRPEGSVSTLKIQRTERGDSAVYLCASSFSANTGELFFGEGSRLTVL.

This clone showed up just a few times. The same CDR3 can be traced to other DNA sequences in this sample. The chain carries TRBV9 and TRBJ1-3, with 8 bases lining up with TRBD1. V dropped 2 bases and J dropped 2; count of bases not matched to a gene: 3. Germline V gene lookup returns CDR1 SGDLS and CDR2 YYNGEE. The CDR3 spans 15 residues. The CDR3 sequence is CASSVQGAPGNTIYF. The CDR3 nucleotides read TGTGCCAGCAGCGTCCAGGGGGCGCCTGGAAACACCATATATTTT. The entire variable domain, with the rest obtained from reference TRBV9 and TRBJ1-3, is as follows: DSGVTQTPKHLITATGQRVTLRCSPRSGDLSVYWYQQSLDQGLQFLIQYYNGEERAKGNILERFSAQQFPDLHSELNLSSLELGDSALYFCASSVQGAPGNTIYFGEGSWLTVV.

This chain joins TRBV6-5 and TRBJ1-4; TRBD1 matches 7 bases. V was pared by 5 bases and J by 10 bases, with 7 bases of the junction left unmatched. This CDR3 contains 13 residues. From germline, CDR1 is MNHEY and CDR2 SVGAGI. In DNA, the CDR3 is TGTGCCAGCAGTCCCTCGGGACAGTCAAAACTGTTTTTT. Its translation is CASSPSGQSKLFF.

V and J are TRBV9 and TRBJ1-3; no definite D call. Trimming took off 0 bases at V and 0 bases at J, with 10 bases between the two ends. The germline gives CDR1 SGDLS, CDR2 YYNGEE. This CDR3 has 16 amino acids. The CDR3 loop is CASSVGDRHSGNTIYF. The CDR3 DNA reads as TGTGCCAGCAGCGTAGGTGACCGACACTCTGGAAACACCATATATTTT. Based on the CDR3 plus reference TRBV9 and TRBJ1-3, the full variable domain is DSGVTQTPKHLITATGQRVTLRCSPRSGDLSVYWYQQSLDQGLQFLIQYYNGEERAKGNILERFSAQQFPDLHSELNLSSLELGDSALYFCASSVGDRHSGNTIYFGEGSWLTVV.

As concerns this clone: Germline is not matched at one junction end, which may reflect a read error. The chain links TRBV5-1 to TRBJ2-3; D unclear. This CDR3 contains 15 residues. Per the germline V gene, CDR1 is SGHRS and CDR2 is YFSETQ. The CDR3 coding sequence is TGCGCCAGCGGCTTAAATCCTCTCCCCACAGATACGCAGTATTTT. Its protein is CASGLNPLPTDTQYF.

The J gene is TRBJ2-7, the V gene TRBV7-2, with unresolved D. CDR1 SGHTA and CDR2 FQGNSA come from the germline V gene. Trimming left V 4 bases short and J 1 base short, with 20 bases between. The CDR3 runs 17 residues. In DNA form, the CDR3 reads TGTGCCAGCAGCTCAGCCCCTCCCAGACTTGGGTCCTACGAGCAGTACTTC. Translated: CASSSAPPRLGSYEQYF.

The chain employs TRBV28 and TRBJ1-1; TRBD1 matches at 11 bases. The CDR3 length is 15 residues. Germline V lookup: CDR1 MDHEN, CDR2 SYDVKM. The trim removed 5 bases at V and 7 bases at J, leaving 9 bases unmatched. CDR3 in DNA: TGTGCCAGCAGTCCTTCTTGGGGACAGGGGGTTGAAGCTTTCTTT. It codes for CASSPSWGQGVEAFF.

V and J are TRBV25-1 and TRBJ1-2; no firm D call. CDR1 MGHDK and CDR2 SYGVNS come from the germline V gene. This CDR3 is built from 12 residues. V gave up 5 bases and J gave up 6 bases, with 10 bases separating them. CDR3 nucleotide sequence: TGTGCCAGCAGTCCGGCGGGCCATGGCTACACCTTC. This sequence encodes CASSPAGHGYTF.